The source of this TCR beta chain is a study of spatial heterogeneity in lung cancer. For the study at large: Consistently, beta-chain sequences turned up in larger numbers than alpha-chain sequences did.

Time point indicated: sample taken at primary tumor resection. Unsorted tumor, nontumor lung tissue or cryopreserved PBMC supplied the whole RNA. Germline values: CDR1 SEHNR, CDR2 FQNEAQ (reference sequence). This CDR3 contains 15 residues. Deletions cut 4 bases from V and 1 base from J, with 13 bases between. All TCR cDNA molecules were individually tagged with a unique molecular identifier. TCRdb redid the calling of the 5' RACE reads with MiXCR, one entry per CDR3 protein. The sample shows 8,500 to 14,000 distinct CDR3 sequences, 9% to 13% of them seen only once. Study results and caveats: Mutation counts in tumors were tracked by counts of expanded intratumoral alpha and beta TCRs. Among tumor T cells, estimated coverage was about 7% for alpha chains and over 12% for beta chains.

By sample fraction, this clonotype is medium-sized (0.01 to 0.1%). The antigen remains unidentified. The input for sequencing was lung tumor tissue, taken at surgery. This clonotype originated in a female donor with early-stage non-small cell lung cancer. The chain links TRBV7-9 to TRBJ2-5, with D perhaps matching TRBD2 (6 bases). CDR3 sequence (DNA): TGTGCCAGCAGCTACCCCCGGACTACCCAAGAGACCCAGTACTTC. Amino acid sequence: CASSYPRTTQETQYF.